The 7 T cell receptor beta chains listed next were all sequenced from one sample in a study of blood T cells in healthy people across ages. PCR was performed a second time for roughly 7 to 11 cycles using a sample-barcoded 5' primer and a J-beta primer mix. TCRdb used MiXCR to reprocess the 5' RACE reads, holding one entry per CDR3 protein. Among some 710,000 distinct CDR3 sequences listed, around half were seen once. The sequencing input was blood. These receptors all stem from an elderly man in good health.

The CDR3 loop is CASIGGQTYNEQFF. In DNA, the CDR3 is TGTGCCAGCATAGGGGGACAGACGTACAATGAGCAGTTCTTC. This rearrangement joins TRBV2 to TRBJ2-1; 7 bases are shared with TRBD1. The CDR3 loop spans 14 amino acids. The germline V gene has CDR1 SNHLY and CDR2 FYNNEI. J was trimmed by 4 bases and V by 7 bases; bases with no gene match: 7.

This clonotype came up a few times. The rearrangement uses TRBV7-2 and TRBJ2-3; D is unresolved. V was clipped by 1 base and J by 2 bases, with 16 bases between them. Per germline, CDR1 SGHTA and CDR2 FQGNSA. This CDR3 has 17 amino acids. As DNA, the CDR3 is TGTGCCAGCAGCTTAGATCCCCTAGTGGCTGTCACAGATACGCAGTATTTT. Amino acids: CASSLDPLVAVTDTQYF. Variable domain in full (rest from reference TRBV7-2 and TRBJ2-3): GAGVSQSPSNKVTEKGKDVELRCDPISGHTALYWYRQSLGQGLEFLIYFQGNSAPDKSGLPSDRFSAERTGGSVSTLTIQRTQQEDSAVYLCASSLDPLVAVTDTQYFGPGTRLTVL.

Turning to this clonotype: The DNA is left out, because the CDR3 cannot be placed on it with certainty; the CDR3 is given as TCRdb lists it. The chain has TRBV11-2 and TRBJ1-2. Germline CDR1 is SGHAT and CDR2 is FQNNGV. The CDR3 length equals 16 residues, ends included. This CDR3 reads CASSLDQGIFGPGYTF.

The V gene is TRBV3-1, the J gene TRBJ1-4; D is unresolved. The germline gives CDR1 LGHDT, CDR2 YNNKEL (reference sequence). The CDR3 consists of 15 residues. Trimming shortened V by 0 bases and J by 7 bases, and 12 bases separated the two germline ends. The CDR3 nucleotides are TGTGCCAGCAGCCAAGACTATGGGAAAGGTGAAAAACTGTTTTTT. The encoded protein is CASSQDYGKGEKLFF.

This sequence joins TRBV20-1 and TRBJ1-6; a possible D gene is TRBD1 (6 bases). The germline gives CDR1 DFQATT, CDR2 SNEGSKA (reference sequence). V was clipped by 5 bases and J by 5 bases, with 16 bases between them. CDR3 size: 15 residues. CDR3: CSAGTGTLNNSPLHF. CDR3 coding DNA: TGCAGTGCTGGCACTGGGACACTGAATAATTCACCCCTCCACTTT.

This rearrangement joins TRBV28 to TRBJ1-2; 8 bases are shared with TRBD1. Trimming at V came to 5 bases and at J to 7 bases, leaving 15 bases not matched to a gene. CDR3 length: 16 amino acids. Germline CDR1 reads MDHEN; CDR2 reads SYDVKM. The CDR3 reads CASSLLDRGGGSGYTF. Here the CDR3 DNA reads TGTGCCAGCAGTCTCTTAGACAGGGGCGGTGGCTCTGGCTACACCTTC.

The chain employs TRBV4-2 and TRBJ2-1; D uncertain. Between the trimmed V and J ends, which lost 0 bases and 3 bases, there was a span of 6 bases. Germline V gene data show CDR1 as LGHNA and CDR2 as YNFKEQ. The CDR3 has 14 residues. The CDR3 DNA sequence: TGTGCCAGCAGCCAAGACGCAGGCTACAATGAGCAGTTCTTC. It translates to CASSQDAGYNEQFF.